This TCR beta chain comes out of a study of blood T cell repertoires in COVID-19. The length of the CDR3 is 15 residues. CDR1 is GTSNPN and CDR2 is SVGIG in the germline V gene (reference sequence). V lost 0 bases and J lost 6; bases outside the gene matches: 8. As originally analysed: Estimated nucleated cell counts came from reference gene primer amplification. Produced via immunoSEQ multiplex PCR; TCRdb's table is partial and in-frame only. V, J and clone size are taken as reported in that table, and D and trimming were inferred from the DNA itself. Altogether roughly 410,000 clones are present, around 90% being singletons, with the ten largest covering around 1.2%.

The sample consisted of peripheral blood. This rearrangement joins TRBV30 to TRBJ1-2; 9 positions agree with TRBD1. The sequence came from a man aged 40-50 years with acute or convalescent COVID-19. The CDR3 sequence is CAWSVRNRGQNGYTF. CDR3 bases: TGTGCCTGGAGTGTACGAAACAGGGGGCAAAATGGCTACACCTTC.